What follows are 21 T cell receptor beta chains derived from one specimen sequenced in a study of HIV-infected patients and healthy controls. 450 to 600 ng RNA was reverse transcribed with alpha and beta constant-region primers. Alpha and beta chain libraries were made separately by chain-specific third strand synthesis with multiplexing indices. One entry per CDR3 protein, called by TCRdb with MiXCR from the 5' RACE reads. The table lists over 15,000 distinct CDR3 sequences, 5.5% of them singletons. The repertoire came from unfractionated whole blood and reflected all unsorted peripheral T cells. The sample consisted of blood. These receptors originate from an adult in good health.

V and J are TRBV3-1 and TRBJ1-1; 7 bases are a match to TRBD1. The CDR3 has 17 amino acids. Looked up from germline, CDR1 is LGHDT and CDR2 is YNNKEL (reference sequence). V lost 4 bases, J lost 1 base, and 12 bases stayed unmatched. Written as DNA, the CDR3 is TGTGCCAGCAGCCTCAGACAGGGAATCGGCGCGAACACTGAAGCTTTCTTT. It encodes CASSLRQGIGANTEAFF. Variable domain in full (rest from reference TRBV3-1 and TRBJ1-1): DTAVSQTPKYLVTQMGNDKSIKCEQNLGHDTMYWYKQDSKKFLKIMFSYNNKELIINETVPNRFSPKSPDKAHLNLHINSLELGDSAVYFCASSLRQGIGANTEAFFGQGTRLTVV.

The table lists this clonotype with many counts. The chain uses TRBV10-3 and TRBJ2-2; TRBD1 aligns across 8 bases. The germline V gene encodes CDR1 ENHRY and CDR2 SYGVKD. With V trimmed by 6 bases and J by 1 base, 1 base remained unmatched. The CDR3 has 14 amino acids. CDR3 in amino acids: CAIRTGGNTGELFF. CDR3 DNA: TGTGCCATCAGAACAGGGGGGAACACCGGGGAGCTGTTTTTT.

This clonotype came up many times. The rearrangement joins TRBV6-5 to TRBJ1-4, with 9 bases fitting TRBD1. This CDR3 is built from 15 residues. Germline assignment: CDR1 MNHEY and CDR2 SVGAGI. J gave up 8 bases and V 0 bases, and 4 bases lay outside the gene matches. The CDR3 reads CASSYSRQGGEKLFF. CDR3 nucleotide sequence: TGTGCCAGCAGTTACTCGAGACAGGGGGGCGAAAAACTGTTTTTT.

This clonotype appeared many times. Here the CDR3 DNA reads TGCGCCAGCAGCTTGGAATCTACGGGGGTTACCGGGGAGCTGTTTTTT. Protein sequence: CASSLESTGVTGELFF. This chain uses TRBV5-1 with TRBJ2-2; weak D call: TRBD2 (6 bases). The germline V gene encodes CDR1 SGHRS and CDR2 YFSETQ. V was shortened by 0 bases and J by 5 bases, with 14 bases between the two germline ends. The CDR3 consists of 16 residues.

Ten or more counts support this clonotype. The chain recombines TRBV27 with TRBJ1-1; D is uncertain. CDR3 length: 13 amino acids. Looked up from germline, CDR1 is MNHEY and CDR2 is SMNVEV (reference sequence). Trimming shortened V by 6 bases and J by 0 bases, and 8 bases separated the two germline ends. The CDR3 reads CASRGIMNTEAFF. In DNA, the CDR3 is TGTGCCAGCAGGGGGATTATGAACACTGAAGCTTTCTTT.

This clonotype showed up many times. V is TRBV5-4 and J is TRBJ2-7; 11 nucleotides match TRBD2. The CDR3 contains 14 residues. Germline V gene sequence: CDR1 SGHNT, CDR2 YYREEE (reference sequence). After removal of 4 bases from V and 6 bases from J, the junction contained 6 bases not matched to a gene. The CDR3 coding sequence is TGTGCCAGCAGCCTAATTAGCGGGGGGGCCGAGCAGTACTTC. Translation gives CASSLISGGAEQYF. The variable domain in full, with the rest retrieved from reference TRBV5-4 and TRBJ2-7, is ETGVTQSPTHLIKTRGQQVTLRCSSQSGHNTVSWYQQALGQGPQFIFQYYREEENGRGNFPPRFSGLQFPNYSSELNVNALELDDSALYLCASSLISGGAEQYFGPGTRLTVT.

This clonotype qualifies as medium-sized (0.01 to 0.1%). The J gene is TRBJ1-6, the V gene TRBV7-9; D not certain. Per the germline V gene, CDR1 is SEHNR and CDR2 is FQNEAQ (reference sequence). The germline V and J ends were trimmed by 1 base and 11 bases, with 6 bases remaining between them. The CDR3 consists of 12 residues. CDR3 DNA: TGTGCCAGCAGCTTAGATGAGACACCCCTCCACTTT. Translating gives CASSLDETPLHF.

This clonotype was seen at least ten times. The chain combines TRBV29-1 with TRBJ1-2, with D unclear. The CDR3 runs to 13 residues. The germline CDR1 and CDR2 sequences are SQVTM and ANQGSEA. V lost 1 base to trimming and J lost 3 bases, with 9 bases between them. As DNA, the CDR3 is TGCAGCGTTGAAGGCGCAGAAGACTATGGCTACACCTTC. It specifies CSVEGAEDYGYTF. Full variable domain (outside the CDR3, taken from reference TRBV29-1 and TRBJ1-2): SAVISQKPSRDICQRGTSLTIQCQVDSQVTMMFWYRQQPGQSLTLIATANQGSEATYESGFVIDKFPISRPNLTFSTLTVSNMSPEDSSIYLCSVEGAEDYGYTFGSGTRLTVV.

This clonotype appeared many times. Mismatch with germline at one junction end may stem from a read error. J is TRBJ1-5 and V is TRBV15, with D possibly being TRBD1 (6 bases). Germline V gene data show CDR1 as LNHNV and CDR2 as YYDKDF (reference sequence). The CDR3 is made up of 15 amino acids. CDR3 coding DNA: TGTGCCACCAGCGGAGAGGTGGGGGGCGGACAGCCCCAGCATTTT. Protein product: CATSGEVGGGQPQHF.

This clonotype was observed a few times. This chain uses TRBV6-1 with TRBJ2-1; 13 bases are shared with TRBD2. The length of the CDR3 is 16 residues. Looked up from germline, CDR1 is MNHNS and CDR2 is SASEGT. The junction had 12 bases not matched to a gene; V was cut back by 6 bases and J by 10 bases. DNA for the CDR3: TGTGCCAGCAGGATTAGGACTAGCGGGGGCTCAGGGGAGCAGTTCTTC. Translating gives CASRIRTSGGSGEQFF.

This clonotype has at least ten counts. This rearrangement joins TRBV18 to TRBJ2-5, with D hard to call. The germline V gene has CDR1 KGHSH and CDR2 LQKENI. With 2 bases removed from V and 0 bases from J, the gap between germline ends came to 7 bases. This CDR3 has 14 residues. CDR3 amino acids: CASSPLSNQETQYF. The CDR3 DNA reads TGTGCCAGCTCACCATTATCCAACCAAGAGACCCAGTACTTC.

This clonotype has ten or more counts. The chain has TRBV7-6 and TRBJ2-3, with D perhaps TRBD2 (7 bases). Germline V gives CDR1 SGHVS, CDR2 FNYEAQ. V gave up 5 bases and J gave up 2 bases, with 14 bases separating them. The CDR3 covers 15 residues. The CDR3 bases are TGTGCCAGCAGCCCAGCCGGGGGGCTCACAGATACGCAGTATTTT. This sequence encodes CASSPAGGLTDTQYF.

The gene calls are TRBV7-9 and TRBJ2-2; D gene unclear. Trimming removed 7 bases at V and 2 bases at J, with 14 bases between. CDR1 is SEHNR and CDR2 is FQNEAQ in the germline V gene (reference sequence). This CDR3 comprises 15 residues. This chain's CDR3 is CASIPSRTNTGELFF. DNA for the CDR3: TGTGCCAGCATCCCGAGCAGGACCAACACCGGGGAGCTGTTTTTT.

This clonotype was seen repeatedly, ten times or more. This rearrangement joins TRBV27 to TRBJ1-1; D gene unclear. V lost 0 bases and J 5 bases, leaving 7 bases between the germline ends. This CDR3 has 13 amino acids. Germline loops: CDR1 MNHEY, CDR2 SMNVEV (reference sequence). CDR3 DNA sequence: TGTGCCAGCAGTTTATCCCCGGGGACTGAAGCTTTCTTT. It translates to CASSLSPGTEAFF.

The chain links TRBV20-1 to TRBJ1-1, with 12 bases that match TRBD1. Germline V gives CDR1 DFQATT, CDR2 SNEGSKA (reference sequence). The CDR3 contains 16 residues. The junction had 6 bases not matched to a gene; V was cut back by 0 bases and J by 4 bases. The CDR3 DNA is TGCAGTGCTAGAGACCGGGACAGGGGGCAATTCACTGAAGCTTTCTTT. This sequence encodes CSARDRDRGQFTEAFF.

This clonotype has ten or more counts. The V and J genes are TRBV12-3 or TRBV12-4 and TRBJ2-3; 9 bases are a match to TRBD2. CDR3 size: 15 residues. V lost 6 bases to trimming and J lost 1 base; unmatched junction nucleotides: 5. Written as DNA, the CDR3 is TGTGCCAGCAGGCTTAGCGGGGGACGCACAGATACGCAGTATTTT. Amino acid sequence: CASRLSGGRTDTQYF.

This clonotype has ten or more counts. V gene TRBV6-5 combines with J gene TRBJ2-7; D ambiguous. CDR3 length equals 13 residues. The V and J ends lost 5 bases and 6 bases respectively, with 14 bases between them. Germline V lookup: CDR1 MNHEY, CDR2 SVGAGI. CDR3 sequence (DNA): TGTGCCAGCAGTGATTTCGAGGCCTCCGAGCAGTACTTC. Amino acids: CASSDFEASEQYF.

This clonotype was observed at least ten times. V and J are TRBV28 and TRBJ2-7; TRBD1 aligns across 7 bases. Germline V gene lookup returns CDR1 MDHEN and CDR2 SYDVKM. CDR3 size: 15 residues. V gave up 5 bases and J gave up 2 bases; unmatched junction bases: 9. In DNA, the CDR3 is TGTGCCAGCAGTGCCTTCCCGGGACAGACCTACGAGCAGTACTTC. It encodes CASSAFPGQTYEQYF.

The sample holds many counts of this clonotype. The V gene is TRBV6-2 or TRBV6-3, the J gene TRBJ1-1, with 7 bases that match TRBD1. Per germline, CDR1 MNHEY and CDR2 SVGEGT. The CDR3 is 16 residues long. Unmatched junction bases numbered 15, after V lost 5 bases and J lost 6 bases. The DNA for the CDR3 is TGTGCCAGCAGTATCCCCCCTTACAGGGGTCGGGCTGAAGCTTTCTTT. Residues: CASSIPPYRGRAEAFF.

This clonotype was counted many times. This chain links TRBV20-1 with TRBJ2-3; 10 bases agree with TRBD2. This CDR3 contains 15 residues. CDR1 and CDR2 from the germline V gene are DFQATT and SNEGSKA (reference sequence). V lost 3 bases and J lost 3; bases outside the gene matches: 6. The CDR3: CSASPLAGVTDTQYF. The DNA of the CDR3 is TGCAGTGCTAGTCCCCTAGCGGGGGTGACAGATACGCAGTATTTT.

By frequency in the sample, this clonotype is medium-sized. The V gene is TRBV6-5, the J gene TRBJ2-3; the D is unclear. This CDR3 contains 13 residues. V gave up 8 bases and J gave up 3 bases, with 12 bases separating them. Germline CDR1 is MNHEY and CDR2 is SVGAGI. CDR3 sequence reads: CASYPTGTDTQYF. As DNA, the CDR3 is TGTGCCAGCTACCCCACCGGAACAGATACGCAGTATTTT.